Each of the 22 T cell receptor beta chains below was sequenced from the same sample in a study of naive and memory T cell subsets. Findings and limits, study-wide: A few larger clonotypes appeared in naive repertoires, especially CD8, possibly memory cells re-expressing CD45RA.

An equimolar mix of two oligonucleotides served as the beta constant-region primer for TRBC1 and TRBC2. Nested alpha and beta constant-region primers with the SP2 primer drove four PCR rounds on ligated cDNA. TCRdb fed the UMI-ligation and nested PCR reads into MiXCR, producing one record per CDR3 protein. The sample records roughly 100,000 distinct CDR3 sequences, more than 14% being singletons. These receptors have no known antigen. Sequenced input: naive CD8+ T cells from blood. The receptors were gathered from a human donor in good health.

In this sample, this clonotype turned up a few times. The J gene is TRBJ2-2, the V gene TRBV7-3, with D possibly being TRBD1 (5 bases). The germline gives CDR1 SGHTA, CDR2 FQGTGA. Trimming took off 5 bases at V and 4 bases at J, with 11 bases between the two ends. CDR3 length: 14 amino acids. The CDR3 protein is CASSPQGGTGELFF. The CDR3 nucleotides read TGTGCCAGCAGCCCCCAGGGTGGCACCGGGGAGCTGTTTTTT.

The table lists this clonotype with a few counts. The gene calls are TRBV7-9 and TRBJ1-5; D unresolved. The CDR3 is made up of 14 amino acids. Germline V gives CDR1 SEHNR, CDR2 FQNEAQ (reference sequence). The V end lost 1 base, the J end lost 0 bases, and 4 bases lay between the germline ends. The CDR3 DNA reads as TGTGCCAGCAGCTTAGACAGTAGCAATCAGCCCCAGCATTTT. Protein product: CASSLDSSNQPQHF.

This clonotype was counted many times. The chain employs TRBV29-1 and TRBJ2-7; tentatively, D is TRBD1 or TRBD2 (5 bases each). Looked up from germline, CDR1 is SQVTM and CDR2 is ANQGSEA. V lost 3 bases and J lost 2, with 14 bases in between. The CDR3 length is 14 residues. The CDR3 reads CSVERGATPYEQYF. The DNA of the CDR3 is TGCAGCGTTGAGAGGGGTGCTACCCCCTACGAGCAGTACTTC.

V gene TRBV20-1 combines with J gene TRBJ2-7; D tentatively fits TRBD1 or TRBD2 (5 bases each). Between the trimmed V and J ends, which lost 3 bases and 2 bases, there was a span of 11 bases. The CDR3 consists of 13 residues. The V gene's germline CDR1 is DFQATT and CDR2 SNEGSKA (reference sequence). DNA of the CDR3: TGCAGTGCTAGTTGGGACCGAACCTACGAGCAGTACTTC. Amino acids: CSASWDRTYEQYF.

This clonotype came up a few times. The chain has TRBV27 and TRBJ2-1; 9 bases agree with TRBD2. This CDR3 spans 16 amino acids. The junction had 14 bases not matched to a gene; V was cut back by 6 bases and J by 8 bases. Germline CDR1 and CDR2: MNHEY and SMNVEV (reference sequence). CDR3 DNA sequence: TGTGCCAGCAGGCCCCTTAGCGGGAGCACTATGTATGAGCAGTTCTTC. Encoded protein: CASRPLSGSTMYEQFF.

The chain couples TRBV4-3 to TRBJ1-1, with D unresolved. V gave up 3 bases and J gave up 4 bases, with 18 bases separating them. This CDR3 has 16 amino acids. The germline V gene has CDR1 LGHNA and CDR2 YSLEER. This CDR3 is CASSHNPGSAGTEAFF. In DNA form, the CDR3 reads TGCGCCAGCAGCCACAATCCGGGGTCAGCGGGCACTGAAGCTTTCTTT.

This clonotype turned up a few times. The chain is built from TRBV2 and TRBJ2-7; D might be TRBD2 (5 bases). V was pared by 9 bases and J by 3 bases, with 9 bases between. Germline V gene data show CDR1 as SNHLY and CDR2 as FYNNEI. This CDR3 is 11 amino acids long. The CDR3 reads CASEGNYEQYF. CDR3 DNA sequence: TGTGCCAGTGAGGGCAACTACGAGCAGTACTTC. Combining the CDR3 with reference TRBV2 and TRBJ2-7 gives the whole variable domain EPEVTQTPSHQVTQMGQEVILRCVPISNHLYFYWYRQILGQKVEFLVSFYNNEISEKSEIFDDQFSVERPDGSNFTLKIRSTKLEDSAMYFCASEGNYEQYFGPGTRLTVT.

This clonotype was observed many times. The rearrangement joins TRBV20-1 to TRBJ2-7, with 10 bases lining up with TRBD2. The germline V gene has CDR1 DFQATT and CDR2 SNEGSKA (reference sequence). J gave up 2 bases and V 2 bases, and 6 bases lay outside the gene matches. The CDR3 has 15 residues. CDR3 protein: CSARPSGGGAYEQYF. The CDR3 coding sequence is TGCAGTGCTAGACCTAGCGGGGGAGGCGCCTACGAGCAGTACTTC.

This chain connects TRBV15 to TRBJ1-6; D is uncertain. Trimming took 0 bases from V and 10 from J, leaving 16 bases between them. CDR3 length equals 16 residues. The germline V gene encodes CDR1 LNHNV and CDR2 YYDKDF (reference sequence). CDR3 in DNA: TGTGCCACCAGCAGAGATCGGGGTCAGCTCTCCTCACCCCTCCACTTT. It specifies CATSRDRGQLSSPLHF. Looking up the rest from reference TRBV15 and TRBJ1-6 gives the full variable domain: DAMVIQNPRYQVTQFGKPVTLSCSQTLNHNVMYWYQQKSSQAPKLLFHYYDKDFNNEADTPDNFQSRRPNTSFCFLDIRSPGLGDTAMYLCATSRDRGQLSSPLHFGNGTRLTVT.

The chain is built from TRBV12-3 or TRBV12-4 and TRBJ2-7, with D perhaps being TRBD1 or TRBD2 (5 bases each). The CDR3 contains 14 residues. The ends were cut back, 1 base at V and 0 bases at J, with 7 bases in the middle. The CDR3, as DNA: TGTGCCAGCAGTTTAGGGGACGCCTCCTACGAGCAGTACTTC. This translates into CASSLGDASYEQYF.

The chain recombines TRBV5-8 with TRBJ2-1, with D perhaps TRBD1 (6 bases). This CDR3 is 16 amino acids long. V lost 4 bases and J lost 4, with 18 bases in between. Germline CDR1 SGHTS, CDR2 YDEGEE. CDR3 nucleotides: TGTGCCAGCAGCCGCCAGGACAGTGAAGAATACAATGAGCAGTTCTTC. The encoded protein is CASSRQDSEEYNEQFF.

The sample holds many counts of this clonotype. The chain links TRBV10-3 to TRBJ2-1; TRBD1 matches at 9 bases. The CDR3 spans 16 residues. J gave up 7 bases and V 2 bases, and 9 bases lay outside the gene matches. Per germline, CDR1 ENHRY and CDR2 SYGVKD. The CDR3 DNA is TGTGCCATCAGTGAGATACTGGACAGGGGTGTTAATGAGCAGTTCTTC. It codes for CAISEILDRGVNEQFF.

The sample holds many counts of this clonotype. The J gene is TRBJ2-6, the V gene TRBV7-2; D tentatively fits TRBD1 or TRBD2 (5 bases each). V was shortened by 4 bases and J by 0 bases, with 16 bases between the two germline ends. The CDR3 is 18 amino acids. Germline-derived CDR1 and CDR2 are SGHTA and FQGNSA. The CDR3 loop is CASSSGTAWISGANVLTF. In nucleotides, the CDR3 is TGTGCCAGCAGCTCAGGGACGGCCTGGATCTCTGGGGCCAACGTCCTGACTTTC.

This chain connects TRBV10-2 to TRBJ2-5; possibly TRBD1 for D (5 bases). This CDR3 has 13 amino acids. Germline CDR1 reads WSHSY; CDR2 reads SAAADI. V gave up 8 bases and J gave up 5 bases, with 15 bases separating them. DNA of the CDR3: TGCGCCAGCTCACCCGGACAAATGGAGACCCAGTACTTC. This encodes CASSPGQMETQYF.

Remarks on this clonotype: Its ends do not fully match the called genes, so a read error is possible. The J gene is TRBJ2-1, the V gene TRBV4-2; the D gene is possibly TRBD1 (6 bases). CDR1 and CDR2 from the germline V gene are LGHNA and YNFKEQ. This CDR3 has 15 residues. The CDR3 spells CASSQERDNVYERFF. In nucleotides, the CDR3 is TGTGCCAGCAGCCAAGAAAGGGACAACGTTTATGAGCGGTTCTTC.

The CDR3 DNA sequence: TGTGCCAGCAGTTCGGGACGAACTGAAGCTTTCTTT. This codes for CASSSGRTEAFF. The V call is TRBV6-6, the J call TRBJ1-1, with a tentative D call TRBD1 (5 bases). Trimming cost V 4 bases and J 5 bases, with 8 bases left between them. Germline CDR1 reads MNHNY; CDR2 reads SVGAGI (reference sequence). There are 12 residues in the CDR3.

In its sample, this clonotype was seen a few times. The chain recombines TRBV20-1 with TRBJ2-7, with TRBD2 matching over 11 bases. Per germline, CDR1 DFQATT and CDR2 SNEGSKA (reference sequence). CDR3 length: 17 residues. Unmatched junction bases numbered 8, after V lost 0 bases and J lost 1 base. The CDR3 DNA sequence: TGCAGTGCTAGAGATCAACACCGACTAGCGGGATCCTACGAGCAGTACTTC. Its translation: CSARDQHRLAGSYEQYF.

This clonotype was detected many times. This chain uses TRBV13 with TRBJ2-2, with D hard to call. V was cut by 5 bases and J by 4 bases, with 8 bases left in between. This CDR3 spans 13 amino acids. The germline gives CDR1 PRHDT, CDR2 FYEKMQ (reference sequence). Written as DNA, the CDR3 is TGTGCCAGCAGCCCCAGAGGCACCGGGGAGCTGTTTTTT. Translating gives CASSPRGTGELFF.

This clonotype was seen more than once but under ten times. V and J are TRBV5-1 and TRBJ2-3, with TRBD1 as a possible D gene (6 bases). In germline, CDR1 is SGHRS, CDR2 YFSETQ. This CDR3 has 19 amino acids. Trimming left V 4 bases short and J 0 bases short, with 24 bases between. The CDR3 region has the DNA TGCGCCAGCAGCCCCGGGACAAGTACTTTCCGGTATAGCACAGATACGCAGTATTTT. This codes for CASSPGTSTFRYSTDTQYF.

This clonotype was seen a handful of times. The chain combines TRBV6-2 or TRBV6-3 with TRBJ1-5, with D uncertain. CDR1 and CDR2 (germline): MNHEY, SVGEGT. V gave up 7 bases and J gave up 6 bases, with 22 bases separating them. The CDR3 is 16 residues long. CDR3 DNA: TGTGCCAGCACCAGTTCCCTTCGACATTCTGCTCAGCCCCAGCATTTT. As protein: CASTSSLRHSAQPQHF.

This rearrangement joins TRBV7-2 to TRBJ2-7, with D perhaps matching TRBD2 (6 bases). The CDR3 is made up of 14 amino acids. Germline V gene data show CDR1 as SGHTA and CDR2 as FQGNSA. Trimming shortened V by 5 bases and J by 7 bases, and 18 bases separated the two germline ends. CDR3 DNA: TGTGCCAGCAGCCCTTTAGCGGAACCGCGGGAGCAGTACTTC. Its protein product is CASSPLAEPREQYF.

The genes are TRBV12-3 or TRBV12-4 and TRBJ1-5; D is possibly TRBD1 (6 bases). Trimming took off 8 bases at V and 0 bases at J, with 11 bases between the two ends. The CDR3 extends over 14 amino acids. The CDR3 bases are TGTGCCAGCGGAGACAGGAGTAGCAATCAGCCCCAGCATTTT. It is translated as CASGDRSSNQPQHF.